The 23 T cell receptor beta chains below come from one sample, sequenced in a study of cytomegalovirus exposure and HLA in healthy donors. The PCR used 60 Vbeta and 13 Jbeta primers. Sequenced by immunoSEQ multiplex PCR; TCRdb stores in-frame clones only, minus some. Counted here are tens of thousands of clones, roughly 76% occurring once; the ten biggest clones make up 7.8%. Sequenced input: PBMCs. All receptors come from a man aged 55 to 70 in good health and CMV-seropositive.

The chain employs TRBV6-5 and TRBJ2-5; 12 bases are shared with TRBD2. This CDR3 has 16 amino acids. In germline, CDR1 is MNHEY, CDR2 SVGAGI. Trimming cost V 0 bases and J 7 bases; bases outside gene matches: 6. The CDR3 loop reads CASSYSSASGRGTQYF. The CDR3 bases are TGTGCCAGCAGTTACTCGTCGGCTAGCGGGAGGGGGACCCAGTACTTC.

This chain links TRBV2 with TRBJ2-1; TRBD1 is a possible D gene (6 bases). Germline CDR1 reads SNHLY; CDR2 reads FYNNEI. V was clipped by 2 bases and J by 4 bases, with 12 bases between them. The CDR3 has 15 residues. CDR3 bases: TGTGCCAGCAGTGAATCGAGGACAGATTACAATGAGCAGTTCTTC. Translating it yields CASSESRTDYNEQFF.

The chain employs TRBV6-1 and TRBJ1-6; D unclear. The CDR3 runs 16 residues. Deletions cut 1 base from V and 1 base from J, with 8 bases between. From germline, CDR1 is MNHNS and CDR2 SASEGT. This chain's CDR3 is CASSEVYGSYNSPLHF. CDR3 bases: TGTGCCAGCAGTGAAGTTTACGGGTCCTATAATTCACCCCTCCACTTT.

This clone is a singleton in its sample. The rearrangement joins TRBV6-6 to TRBJ1-5, with a tentative D call TRBD1 (6 bases). The CDR3 is 14 amino acids. Trimming removed 5 bases from V and 2 bases from J, with 10 bases in between. Germline values: CDR1 MNHNY, CDR2 SVGAGI (reference sequence). CDR3 sequence (DNA): TGTGCCAGCAGTACCAGACAGGGCAATCAGCCCCAGCATTTT. Its protein is CASSTRQGNQPQHF.

This clone has more than one count but fewer than ten. V usage is TRBV13 and J usage is TRBJ1-6; perhaps TRBD1 as D (6 bases). This CDR3 has 16 amino acids. CDR1 PRHDT and CDR2 FYEKMQ come from the germline V gene (reference sequence). V lost 5 bases to trimming and J lost 5 bases, with 16 bases between them. The CDR3 protein is CASSLNRVKNNSPLHF. CDR3 nucleotide sequence: TGTGCCAGCAGCCTGAACAGGGTAAAGAATAATTCACCCCTCCACTTT.

The genes are TRBV5-1 and TRBJ2-5, with 8 bases fitting TRBD1. V gave up 5 bases and J gave up 4 bases; unmatched junction bases: 4. This CDR3 contains 13 residues. Germline V gene data show CDR1 as SGHRS and CDR2 as YFSETQ. In DNA, the CDR3 is TGCGCCAGCAGAGGGACAGGCTTAGAGACCCAGTACTTC. It translates to CASRGTGLETQYF.

On this clone itself: Different DNA sequences within this sample yield the same CDR3. This sequence joins TRBV13 and TRBJ2-7; 7 bases are shared with TRBD1. After removal of 5 bases from V and 0 bases from J, the junction contained 7 bases not matched to a gene. This CDR3 is built from 15 residues. Germline loops: CDR1 PRHDT, CDR2 FYEKMQ (reference sequence). CDR3 bases: TGTGCCAGCAGCCAACAGGGGCTGTCCTCCTACGAGCAGTACTTC. Translation gives CASSQQGLSSYEQYF.

This clone appeared once. This chain joins TRBV6-5 and TRBJ1-2, with 10 bases aligning to TRBD1. The germline V gene has CDR1 MNHEY and CDR2 SVGAGI. The CDR3 consists of 15 residues. The V and J ends lost 0 bases and 7 bases, in that order; junction bases with no gene match: 5. CDR3 nucleotides: TGTGCCAGCAGTTACTCGGGACAGGGGCGAGCTGGCTACACCTTC. Amino acid sequence: CASSYSGQGRAGYTF.

The chain is built from TRBV29-1 and TRBJ1-3; 8 positions agree with TRBD1. CDR3 length: 14 amino acids. V lost 6 bases, J lost 4 bases, and 8 bases stayed unmatched. CDR1 SQVTM and CDR2 ANQGSEA come from the germline V gene. The CDR3 is CSVTGQGEGNTIYF. CDR3 in DNA: TGCAGCGTAACCGGACAGGGAGAAGGAAACACCATATATTTT.

The chain employs TRBV13 and TRBJ2-1; perhaps TRBD1 as D (6 bases). The V gene lost 1 base and the J gene lost 8 bases, with 12 bases spanning the gap. This CDR3 is 14 amino acids long. Germline CDR1 reads PRHDT; CDR2 reads FYEKMQ (reference sequence). The CDR3 protein is CASSLEAGAHEQFF. CDR3 coding DNA: TGTGCCAGCAGCTTAGAGGCAGGGGCCCATGAGCAGTTCTTC.

The rearrangement joins TRBV29-1 to TRBJ1-4; tentatively, D is TRBD1 (5 bases). The ends were cut back, 8 bases at V and 3 bases at J, with 28 bases in the middle. The CDR3 extends over 18 amino acids. Germline V CDR1 and CDR2: SQVTM, ANQGSEA. The CDR3 sequence: CSYDPTGNGSRANEKLFF. CDR3 nucleotide sequence: TGCAGCTATGATCCCACAGGTAATGGCAGTCGGGCTAATGAAAAACTGTTTTTT.

This clone was seen a single time. CDR3 nucleotide sequence: TGTGCCAGCAGCTTAGCCCGGGCGGGCCCGGCGAATGAGCAGTTCTTC. Residues: CASSLARAGPANEQFF. The chain recombines TRBV7-9 with TRBJ2-1; D is possibly TRBD2 (5 bases). This CDR3 has 16 amino acids. Trimming removed 0 bases from V and 7 bases from J, with 16 bases in between. Germline V gives CDR1 SEHNR, CDR2 FQNEAQ (reference sequence).

This clone was detected only a few times. This chain uses TRBV29-1 with TRBJ1-2, with TRBD1 matching over 7 bases. J was trimmed by 4 bases and V by 3 bases; bases with no gene match: 14. This CDR3 comprises 16 residues. Germline CDR1 SQVTM, CDR2 ANQGSEA. In DNA form, the CDR3 reads TGCAGCGTTGAGGACAGGCCACCTTTTACTAGCTATGGCTACACCTTC. Encoded protein: CSVEDRPPFTSYGYTF.

This clone was counted a single time. V is TRBV2 and J is TRBJ2-5; 7 nucleotides match TRBD1. Germline CDR1 reads SNHLY; CDR2 reads FYNNEI. The V gene end was trimmed by 9 bases and the J gene end by 3 bases; junction bases not matched to a gene: 7. The CDR3 runs 13 residues. The CDR3 sequence: CASDRDRKETQYF. In DNA, the CDR3 is TGTGCCAGTGACCGGGACAGAAAAGAGACCCAGTACTTC.

This clone was recorded a few times. The V and J genes are TRBV19 and TRBJ1-1; 8 bases are shared with TRBD1. V shed 11 bases and J 1 base; nucleotides not matched to a gene: 3. CDR3 length: 12 amino acids. The germline V gene has CDR1 LNHDA and CDR2 SQIVND (reference sequence). CDR3 nucleotides: TGTGCCTCTGGGACAGGGAACACTGAAGCTTTCTTT. Translation: CASGTGNTEAFF.

The chain is built from TRBV6-1 and TRBJ1-4; TRBD1 agrees at 9 bases. Germline CDR1 and CDR2: MNHNS and SASEGT. V was clipped by 4 bases and J by 5 bases; unmatched bases: 11. There are 17 residues in the CDR3. The CDR3 reads CASSAPGQGRTNEKLFF. CDR3 nucleotide sequence: TGTGCCAGCAGTGCACCCGGACAGGGGCGAACCAATGAAAAACTGTTTTTT.

This chain connects TRBV6-1 to TRBJ1-2, with D possibly being TRBD1 (5 bases). Germline loops: CDR1 MNHNS, CDR2 SASEGT. This CDR3 has 15 residues. With 5 bases removed from V and 2 bases from J, the gap between germline ends came to 15 bases. CDR3 in DNA: TGTGCCAGCAGTTTTACAGGCGCCCGGAACTATGGCTACACCTTC. This codes for CASSFTGARNYGYTF.

This rearrangement joins TRBV29-1 to TRBJ2-3, with TRBD2 as a possible D gene (7 bases). Trimming left V 0 bases short and J 2 bases short, with 21 bases between. This CDR3 has 18 residues. CDR1 and CDR2 from the germline V gene are SQVTM and ANQGSEA. CDR3 bases: TGCAGCGTTGAAGAGGGGGGGCGTTCAGTTTCCCTCACAGATACGCAGTATTTT. Protein: CSVEEGGRSVSLTDTQYF.

This clone was found a few times. This chain connects TRBV30 to TRBJ1-2; D not resolved. With 3 bases removed from V and 8 bases from J, the gap between germline ends came to 10 bases. CDR3 length equals 11 residues. Germline loops: CDR1 GTSNPN, CDR2 SVGIG (reference sequence). The CDR3 sequence: CAWRRGQGYTF. DNA of the CDR3: TGTGCCTGGAGACGGGGTCAGGGCTACACCTTC. The whole variable domain, filled in from reference TRBV30 and TRBJ1-2, reads SQTIHQWPATLVQPVGSPLSLECTVEGTSNPNLYWYRQAAGRGLQLLFYSVGIGQISSEVPQNLSASRPQDRQFILSSKKLLLSDSGFYLCAWRRGQGYTFGSGTRLTVV.

The chain employs TRBV7-2 and TRBJ1-1; unclear D gene. The ends were cut back, 4 bases at V and 1 base at J, with 13 bases in the middle. This CDR3 has 15 amino acids. Germline CDR1 is SGHTA and CDR2 is FQGNSA. Here the CDR3 DNA reads TGTGCCAGCAGCTCGGGAGTGAGAGCGAACACTGAAGCTTTCTTT. Amino acid sequence: CASSSGVRANTEAFF.

The chain uses TRBV19 and TRBJ1-1; D is uncertain. The ends were cut back, 6 bases at V and 0 bases at J, with 8 bases in the middle. This CDR3 is built from 13 residues. Per the germline V gene, CDR1 is LNHDA and CDR2 is SQIVND (reference sequence). CDR3 DNA sequence: TGTGCCAGTAGACGAGAAATGAACACTGAAGCTTTCTTT. Encoded protein: CASRREMNTEAFF.

This clone appeared a single time. V usage is TRBV9 and J usage is TRBJ2-1, with TRBD1 identical over 7 bases. The CDR3 runs to 15 residues. V lost 4 bases and J lost 1; bases outside the gene matches: 5. CDR1 and CDR2 from the germline V gene are SGDLS and YYNGEE. The CDR3 sequence is CASSPNRGSYNEQFF. In DNA, the CDR3 is TGTGCCAGCAGCCCCAACAGGGGTTCCTACAATGAGCAGTTCTTC.

This clone was counted a few times. Here the CDR3 reads CATQLGASTDTQYF. The CDR3 region has the DNA TGTGCCACCCAACTCGGAGCTAGCACAGATACGCAGTATTTT. The gene calls are TRBV11-2 and TRBJ2-3; D is undetermined. The CDR3 runs 14 residues. Germline values: CDR1 SGHAT, CDR2 FQNNGV. The germline V and J ends were trimmed by 10 bases and 0 bases, with 14 bases remaining between them.